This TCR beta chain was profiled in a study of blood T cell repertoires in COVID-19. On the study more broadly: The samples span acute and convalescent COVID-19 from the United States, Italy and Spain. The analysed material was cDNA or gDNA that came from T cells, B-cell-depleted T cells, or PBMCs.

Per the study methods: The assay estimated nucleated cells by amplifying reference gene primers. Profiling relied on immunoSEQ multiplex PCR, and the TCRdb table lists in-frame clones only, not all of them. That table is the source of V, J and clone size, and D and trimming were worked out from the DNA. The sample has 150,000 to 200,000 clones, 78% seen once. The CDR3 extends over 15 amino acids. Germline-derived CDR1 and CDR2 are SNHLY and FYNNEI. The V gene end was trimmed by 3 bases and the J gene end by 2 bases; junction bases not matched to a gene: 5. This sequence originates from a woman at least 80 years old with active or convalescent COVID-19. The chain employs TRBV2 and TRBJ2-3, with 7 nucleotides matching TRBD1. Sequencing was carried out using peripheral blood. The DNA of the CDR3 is TGTGCCAGCAGTGAGGGACAGAAAACCACAGATACGCAGTATTTT. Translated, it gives CASSEGQKTTDTQYF.